These 13 T cell receptor beta chains originate from one sample sequenced in a study of cytomegalovirus exposure and HLA in healthy donors. Clones were read by immunoSEQ multiplex PCR, and TCRdb kept only the in-frame ones, dropping some. The sample contains some 150,000 clones, about 91% of which appear only once. The material sequenced was PBMCs. The receptor source for this set is a woman aged 18-35 years in good health and CMV-seropositive.

The chain is built from TRBV4-2 and TRBJ2-5, with 8 bases that match TRBD2. Looked up from germline, CDR1 is LGHNA and CDR2 is YNFKEQ. This CDR3 comprises 18 residues. V was clipped by 0 bases and J by 4 bases; unmatched bases: 13. CDR3 sequence reads: CASSQDFAGGARVETQYF. CDR3 DNA: TGTGCCAGCAGCCAAGATTTCGCGGGGGGAGCCCGGGTAGAGACCCAGTACTTC.

The chain joins TRBV27 to TRBJ2-7, with unresolved D. Trimming pared 4 bases from V and 5 bases from J, leaving 6 bases between. The CDR3 runs 11 residues. Germline CDR1 reads MNHEY; CDR2 reads SMNVEV (reference sequence). CDR3 in DNA: TGTGCCAGCAGTTCTTGGCACGAGCAGTACTTC. Amino acid sequence: CASSSWHEQYF.

This clone appeared a few times. J is TRBJ1-2 and V is TRBV27; 7 bases match TRBD1. In germline, CDR1 is MNHEY, CDR2 SMNVEV (reference sequence). This CDR3 has 15 amino acids. Trimming cost V 2 bases and J 6 bases; bases outside gene matches: 9. CDR3 DNA: TGTGCCAGCAGTTTAGTTACAGGGGATAGGCATGGCTACACCTTC. Translated: CASSLVTGDRHGYTF.

This chain connects TRBV5-4 to TRBJ1-2; the D gene is possibly TRBD1 (6 bases). This CDR3 is 15 amino acids long. CDR1 is SGHNT and CDR2 is YYREEE in the germline V gene (reference sequence). Trimming left V 0 bases short and J 6 bases short, with 15 bases between. The CDR3, as DNA: TGTGCCAGCAGCTTGGCGACCCAACACAGGGATGGCTACACCTTC. Protein product: CASSLATQHRDGYTF.

This clone was recorded once. The V gene is TRBV6-5, the J gene TRBJ2-5, with a weak D call TRBD1 (6 bases). The V end was cut by 6 bases, the J end by 4 bases, with 9 bases between. Germline V gene data show CDR1 as MNHEY and CDR2 as SVGAGI. CDR3 length equals 12 residues. The CDR3 DNA is TGTGCCAGCAGCCTACAGGGAGAGACCCAGTACTTC. This gives the protein CASSLQGETQYF.

The gene calls are TRBV28 and TRBJ1-2; no firm D call. Germline CDR1 and CDR2: MDHEN and SYDVKM. Trimming cost V 2 bases and J 7 bases, with 14 bases left between them. The CDR3 loop spans 14 amino acids. The CDR3 DNA reads as TGTGCCAGCAGTTTAGGGCAGCTGTCCTTTGGCTACACCTTC. The encoded protein is CASSLGQLSFGYTF.

The chain joins TRBV28 to TRBJ1-2; D is undetermined. The length of the CDR3 is 13 residues. V lost 7 bases, J lost 4 bases, and 13 bases lay in between. Germline V gene data show CDR1 as MDHEN and CDR2 as SYDVKM. DNA of the CDR3: TGTGCCAGCATTCGGAGTGGCCGCTATGGCTACACCTTC. It translates to CASIRSGRYGYTF.

The chain couples TRBV10-3 to TRBJ2-5; 14 bases map to TRBD2. Per germline, CDR1 ENHRY and CDR2 SYGVKD. J lost 4 bases, V lost 2 bases, and 0 bases had no gene match. The CDR3 covers 15 residues. DNA of the CDR3: TGTGCCATCAGTGAGGGACTAGCGGGAGGAGAGACCCAGTACTTC. Its protein product is CAISEGLAGGETQYF.

The V call is TRBV4-2, the J call TRBJ1-6; D remains unclear. This CDR3 region has 15 residues. With 1 base removed from V and 8 bases from J, the gap between germline ends came to 12 bases. Germline values: CDR1 LGHNA, CDR2 YNFKEQ. The CDR3 DNA reads as TGTGCCAGCAGCCAAGCCGGGAGGATGGATTCACCCCTCCACTTT. Protein sequence: CASSQAGRMDSPLHF.

The chain joins TRBV28 to TRBJ2-7; 11 nucleotides agree with TRBD2. The CDR3 runs 17 residues. CDR1 is MDHEN and CDR2 is SYDVKM in the germline V gene. V was pared by 6 bases and J by 2 bases, with 12 bases of the junction left unmatched. The CDR3 protein is CASRPPPGLAETYEQYF. The CDR3 DNA reads as TGTGCCAGCAGGCCCCCCCCGGGACTAGCGGAAACCTACGAGCAGTACTTC. The complete variable domain, with remaining parts taken from reference TRBV28 and TRBJ2-7, reads DVKVTQSSRYLVKRTGEKVFLECVQDMDHENMFWYRQDPGLGLRLIYFSYDVKMKEKGDIPEGYSVSREKKERFSLILESASTNQTSMYLCASRPPPGLAETYEQYFGPGTRLTVT.

The chain has TRBV7-2 and TRBJ2-7; no firm D call. This CDR3 has 14 residues. The germline CDR1 and CDR2 sequences are SGHTA and FQGNSA. V gave up 1 base and J gave up 2 bases, with 9 bases separating them. CDR3 region: CASSLEPRTYEQYF. The CDR3, as DNA: TGTGCCAGCAGCTTAGAGCCCAGGACCTACGAGCAGTACTTC.

V is TRBV18 and J is TRBJ2-7; 14 positions match TRBD2. Germline lookup yields CDR1 KGHSH and CDR2 LQKENI. This CDR3 is 16 amino acids long. V shed 3 bases and J 7 bases; nucleotides not matched to a gene: 8. The CDR3 DNA reads as TGTGCCAGCTCACCGGGACTAGCGGGAGCCGGGGGGGAGCAGTACTTC. This sequence encodes CASSPGLAGAGGEQYF.

In its sample, this clone was seen once. The chain recombines TRBV9 with TRBJ2-3, with D maybe TRBD2 (5 bases). V was clipped by 0 bases and J by 5 bases, with 19 bases between them. Germline V gene lookup returns CDR1 SGDLS and CDR2 YYNGEE. This CDR3 is 17 amino acids long. DNA of the CDR3: TGTGCCAGCAGCGTAGAAGGCACTAGGAGAGGGCAAGATACGCAGTATTTT. Its protein product is CASSVEGTRRGQDTQYF.